These 20 T cell receptor beta chains were sequenced from one sample in a study of PD-1 blockade in classical Hodgkin lymphoma. The method was immunoSEQ multiplex PCR; TCRdb's version includes in-frame clones alone and lacks a portion of them. In the table there are 50,000 to 75,000 clones, around 90% of which are singletons. Brentuximab vedotin exposure varied among the patients, all of whom had relapsed after autologous stem cell transplantation. This specimen consisted of peripheral blood mononuclear cells (PBMCs), obtained before the second cycle of nivolumab. The receptors originated from a human donor with classical Hodgkin lymphoma.

This sequence joins TRBV7-8 and TRBJ1-2, with D possibly being TRBD1 (5 bases). Germline CDR1 and CDR2: SGHVS and FQNEAQ. The V end lost 3 bases, the J end lost 7 bases, and 27 bases lay between the germline ends. The CDR3 is 18 amino acids. CDR3 in DNA: TGTGCCAGCAGCTTGTTTTGGGTGGGGCGTCAACCCCCACGTGGCTACACCTTC. Translation: CASSLFWVGRQPPRGYTF. Using reference TRBV7-8 and TRBJ1-2 for the parts outside the CDR3, the full variable domain is GAGVSQSPRYKVAKRGQDVALRCDPISGHVSLFWYQQALGQGPEFLTYFQNEAQLDKSGLPSDRFFAERPEGSVSTLKIQRTQQEDSAVYLCASSLFWVGRQPPRGYTFGSGTRLTVV.

This clone has a single count. The V call is TRBV5-1, the J call TRBJ2-3; a possible D gene is TRBD1 (6 bases). Per the germline V gene, CDR1 is SGHRS and CDR2 is YFSETQ. The germline V and J ends were trimmed by 1 base and 5 bases, with 8 bases remaining between them. The CDR3 has 13 residues. The CDR3 coding sequence is TGCGCCAGCAGCTTGACAGGGCTAGATACGCAGTATTTT. Its protein is CASSLTGLDTQYF.

This chain joins TRBV4-2 and TRBJ1-3; TRBD1 matches 9 bases. Germline loops: CDR1 LGHNA, CDR2 YNFKEQ. J lost 0 bases, V lost 1 base, and 10 bases had no gene match. The CDR3 has 19 residues. The CDR3 nucleotides read TGTGCCAGCAGCCAAGGAAGGACAGGGGCAATGAACTCTGGAAACACCATATATTTT. It yields the protein CASSQGRTGAMNSGNTIYF.

The chain combines TRBV5-1 with TRBJ2-3; TRBD2 matches 10 bases. CDR1 is SGHRS and CDR2 is YFSETQ in the germline V gene. The CDR3 sequence is 14 residues long. The V and J ends lost 5 bases and 0 bases, in that order; junction bases with no gene match: 0. CDR3 nucleotides: TGCGCCAGCAGGACTAGCGGGAGCACAGATACGCAGTATTTT. Residues: CASRTSGSTDTQYF.

This clone was seen a single time. This chain connects TRBV5-4 to TRBJ1-4; tentative D call: TRBD1 (5 bases). The CDR3 consists of 15 residues. V lost 4 bases to trimming and J lost 0 bases, with 10 bases between them. In germline, CDR1 is SGHNT, CDR2 YYREEE (reference sequence). CDR3 protein: CASSTRQSTNEKLFF. The CDR3 region has the DNA TGTGCCAGCAGCACGAGACAGTCAACTAATGAAAAACTGTTTTTT.

The genes are TRBV18 and TRBJ1-4; unclear D gene. The germline V gene encodes CDR1 KGHSH and CDR2 LQKENI. CDR3 length: 13 residues. Trimming shortened V by 1 base and J by 6 bases, and 6 bases separated the two germline ends. This chain's CDR3 is CASSPRGYEKLFF. The CDR3 DNA sequence: TGTGCCAGCTCACCACGTGGGTATGAAAAACTGTTTTTT.

The rearrangement links TRBV6-5 to TRBJ1-2; D is uncertain. Trimming removed 3 bases from V and 5 bases from J, with 10 bases in between. CDR1 is MNHEY, CDR2 SVGAGI, per germline. The CDR3 consists of 13 residues. CDR3 in amino acids: CASSYKGGYGYTF. The CDR3 coding sequence is TGTGCCAGCAGTTATAAGGGAGGGTATGGCTACACCTTC.

Comments on this clone: Other nucleotide sequences from this sample produce the same CDR3. The rearrangement joins TRBV6-6 to TRBJ2-7, with 9 bases fitting TRBD1. V lost 5 bases to trimming and J lost 4 bases; unmatched junction nucleotides: 3. Germline CDR1 MNHNY, CDR2 SVGAGI (reference sequence). CDR3 length: 13 residues. Here the CDR3 DNA reads TGTGCCAGCAGTGGGACAGGGTGGTACGAGCAGTACTTC. Amino acid sequence: CASSGTGWYEQYF.

This sequence joins TRBV6-5 and TRBJ1-5; D call uncertain. The germline V and J ends were trimmed by 6 bases and 0 bases, with 12 bases remaining between them. The germline CDR1 and CDR2 sequences are MNHEY and SVGAGI. The CDR3 runs to 15 residues. DNA for the CDR3: TGTGCCAGCAGATCCTATGAGGGTAGCAATCAGCCCCAGCATTTT. Its protein is CASRSYEGSNQPQHF.

This clone was counted a single time. CDR3 residues: CASKVAGGSAGELFF. The CDR3 DNA reads TGCGCCAGTAAAGTAGCGGGGGGATCCGCCGGGGAGCTGTTTTTT. The V and J genes are TRBV5-1 and TRBJ2-2, with 10 bases aligning to TRBD2. From germline, CDR1 is SGHRS and CDR2 YFSETQ. J was trimmed by 6 bases and V by 8 bases; bases with no gene match: 10. The CDR3 sequence is 15 residues long.

The chain recombines TRBV14 with TRBJ1-6; TRBD1 might be the D (5 bases). The CDR3 runs to 16 residues. With 3 bases removed from V and 8 bases from J, the gap between germline ends came to 17 bases. Germline values: CDR1 SGHDN, CDR2 FVKESK. The CDR3 DNA reads as TGTGCCAGCAGCCATATCACTTTTTCGGGGGATTCACCCCTCCACTTT. It yields the protein CASSHITFSGDSPLHF.

The chain is built from TRBV5-1 and TRBJ2-5, with unresolved D. The CDR3 contains 15 residues. Germline CDR1 SGHRS, CDR2 YFSETQ. V dropped 2 bases and J dropped 2 bases, with 13 bases sitting between them. The DNA of the CDR3 is TGCGCCAGCAGCTTAGCTGAGGCAGCTCAAGAGACCCAGTACTTC. It specifies CASSLAEAAQETQYF.

The chain links TRBV7-8 to TRBJ1-5, with D unclear. There are 13 residues in the CDR3. CDR1 and CDR2 (germline): SGHVS, FQNEAQ. V gave up 1 base and J gave up 6 bases, with 7 bases separating them. The CDR3, as DNA: TGTGCCAGCAGCTTAGACATCAGTCAGCCCCAGCATTTT. As protein: CASSLDISQPQHF.

The chain carries TRBV30 and TRBJ2-7; the match to TRBD1 covers 7 bases. CDR3 length equals 14 residues. Germline trimming cut 3 bases from V and 6 bases from J; bases unmatched to any gene: 11. Germline loops: CDR1 GTSNPN, CDR2 SVGIG (reference sequence). The CDR3 region has the DNA TGTGCCTGGAGACAGACACAGGGGCCGGGCGAGCAGTACTTC. It translates to CAWRQTQGPGEQYF.

The chain recombines TRBV2 with TRBJ1-1, with no clear D. V lost 2 bases and J 7 bases, leaving 11 bases between the germline ends. Per germline, CDR1 SNHLY and CDR2 FYNNEI. CDR3 length equals 13 residues. The CDR3 region is CASSELVHGEAFF. CDR3 sequence (DNA): TGTGCCAGCAGTGAACTCGTGCACGGTGAAGCTTTCTTT.

The chain's CDR3 is CASSQLLAGDFEQFF. In DNA, the CDR3 is TGCGCCAGCAGCCAACTACTAGCGGGGGACTTTGAGCAGTTCTTC. The chain combines TRBV5-1 with TRBJ2-1; 11 bases map to TRBD2. J was trimmed by 9 bases and V by 4 bases; bases with no gene match: 9. This CDR3 spans 15 amino acids. CDR1 SGHRS and CDR2 YFSETQ come from the germline V gene.

Only one count was recorded for this clone. The chain recombines TRBV29-1 with TRBJ2-3; the match to TRBD1 covers 7 bases. Trimming took 4 bases from V and 3 from J; bases not matched to a gene: 7. The V gene's germline CDR1 is SQVTM and CDR2 ANQGSEA. The CDR3 is 14 residues long. The CDR3: CSVARGQWTDTQYF. The CDR3, as DNA: TGCAGCGTTGCCCGGGGACAGTGGACAGATACGCAGTATTTT.

The gene calls are TRBV9 and TRBJ1-2; D unclear. The CDR3 covers 16 residues. Germline V gives CDR1 SGDLS, CDR2 YYNGEE. V lost 0 bases, J lost 4 bases, and 16 bases lay in between. CDR3 sequence (DNA): TGTGCCAGCAGCGTAGCTTTAGCCTGGGAGCCCTATGGCTACACCTTC. This encodes CASSVALAWEPYGYTF. Variable domain in full (rest from reference TRBV9 and TRBJ1-2): DSGVTQTPKHLITATGQRVTLRCSPRSGDLSVYWYQQSLDQGLQFLIQYYNGEERAKGNILERFSAQQFPDLHSELNLSSLELGDSALYFCASSVALAWEPYGYTFGSGTRLTVV.

This chain uses TRBV7-9 with TRBJ1-4; no clear D. The V end lost 0 bases, the J end lost 0 bases, and 5 bases lay between the germline ends. The CDR3 consists of 15 residues. Germline V gene data show CDR1 as SEHNR and CDR2 as FQNEAQ (reference sequence). The CDR3 DNA is TGTGCCAGCAGCTTAGCGCTCACAACTAATGAAAAACTGTTTTTT. This translates into CASSLALTTNEKLFF. The full variable domain, with the rest looked up from reference TRBV7-9 and TRBJ1-4, is DTGVSQNPRHKITKRGQNVTFRCDPISEHNRLYWYRQTLGQGPEFLTYFQNEAQLEKSRLLSDRFSAERPKGSFSTLEIQRTEQGDSAMYLCASSLALTTNEKLFFGSGTQLSVL.

The chain carries TRBV5-1 and TRBJ1-5, with D perhaps TRBD1 (6 bases). Deletions cut 0 bases from V and 3 bases from J, with 10 bases between. Germline-derived CDR1 and CDR2 are SGHRS and YFSETQ. CDR3 size: 15 residues. CDR3 amino acids: CASSLEGGFNQPQHF. The CDR3 DNA sequence: TGCGCCAGCAGCTTGGAGGGGGGTTTCAATCAGCCCCAGCATTTT.